This T cell receptor beta chain was profiled in a study of shared clonotypes between healthy human individuals. CDR3 length: 11 residues. Trimming took off 3 bases at V and 6 bases at J, with 5 bases between the two ends. Germline CDR1 reads MNHNS; CDR2 reads SASEGT. The material for each subset, its genomic DNA, was split evenly across several immunoSEQ plates. This table comes from immunoSEQ multiplex PCR, and its TCRdb copy is limited to in-frame clones, with some not included. This sample carries about 2.1 million clones, around 95% of them seen once, and the ten largest clones take approximately 1.6%. Positively selected for CCR7, the CD45RO-negative cells used as naive CD8 cells excluded terminally differentiated effector memory CD45RA+ cells. HIV-negative, healthy adults without recent acute infections or vaccinations were the donors. Donors were Caucasian adults residing in Nashville, Tennessee, USA.

The sequence came from a man aged 18 to 29 in good health. Some clones in this sample may be carry-over from other donors' samples. The chain links TRBV6-1 to TRBJ1-1, with no clear D. The sequenced sample was naive CD8+ T cells from PBMCs. CDR3 sequence reads: CASSEMAEAFF. In nucleotides, the CDR3 is TGTGCCAGCAGTGAGATGGCTGAAGCTTTCTTT.